The rows below give T cell receptor beta chains drawn from one sample of a study of glioma-infiltrating T cells. TCRdb re-derived calls from the multiplex PCR reads in MiXCR, one entry per CDR3 protein. Among 400,000 or so distinct CDR3 sequences listed, around 38% were seen once. The sample consisted of glioma tissue, nonneoplastic brain tissue, or PBMCs (not recorded which). These receptors originate from a human donor with low-grade glioma or glioblastoma, undergoing nonglioma brain surgery, or in good health (not recorded which). Both conserved end residues are part of each CDR3. D genes are given only for firm matches. The size of a clone is reported for some rows only, either as once, few or many, or as a class for expanded clones.

V: TRBV28; size: once; J: TRBJ1-1; D: -; DNA: TGTGCCAGCAGTTTGGGGGGGGCGGTGAACACTGGAGCTTTCTTT; CDR3: CASSLGGAVNTGAFF
V: TRBV4-2; size: -; J: TRBJ1-2; D: -; DNA: TGTGCCAGCAGCCAAGATAAAGGCGGTGGCTACGCCTTC; CDR3: CASSQDKGGGYAF
V: TRBV6-2/TRBV6-3; size: many; J: TRBJ2-7; D: -; DNA: TGTGCCAGCAGTTACCCGGGAAAATTCTACGAGCAGTACTTC; CDR3: CASSYPGKFYEQYF
V: TRBV5-6; size: -; J: TRBJ2-7; D: TRBD2; DNA: TGTGCCAGCAGCTTACTCTTGCCTGGACTAGCGGGAGCGCGGGAGCAGTACTTC; CDR3: CASSLLLPGLAGAREQYF
V: TRBV15; size: -; J: TRBJ2-7; D: -; DNA: TGTGCCACCAGCAGATCCCTCCCGGGCGGCGAGCAGTACTTC; CDR3: CATSRSLPGGEQYF
V: TRBV12-3/TRBV12-4; size: -; J: TRBJ1-2; D: -; DNA: TGTGCCAGCAGTTTACGGAGCCTATATGGCTGCACCTTC; CDR3: CASSLRSLYGCTF
V: TRBV12-3/TRBV12-4; size: -; J: TRBJ2-1; D: TRBD2; DNA: TGTGCCAGCAGACGAAGCGGGGCCAGGCACAATGAGCAGTTCTTC; CDR3: CASRRSGARHNEQFF
V: TRBV20-1; size: -; J: TRBJ2-2; D: TRBD2; DNA: TGCAGTGCTCCAATAGCGGGAGTGGGCACCGGGGAGCTGTTTTTT; CDR3: CSAPIAGVGTGELFF
V: TRBV11-1; size: -; J: TRBJ2-1; D: TRBD2; DNA: TGTGCCAGCAGCTTACTAGCGGGAGGGAGAGAGCAGTTCTTC; CDR3: CASSLLAGGREQFF
V: TRBV20-1; size: -; J: TRBJ2-1; D: -; DNA: TGCAGTGCTAGAGAACCCAATAGAGGACTCCTCTACAATGAGCAGTTCTTC; CDR3: CSAREPNRGLLYNEQFF
V: TRBV20-1; size: many; J: TRBJ1-5; D: -; DNA: TGCAGTGCTAAGGAGGCTAATCAGCCCCAGCATTTT; CDR3: CSAKEANQPQHF
V: TRBV28; size: -; J: TRBJ2-3; D: TRBD2; DNA: TGTGCCAGCACTCCTAGCGGGAGTATAACAGATACGCAGTATTTT; CDR3: CASTPSGSITDTQYF
V: TRBV6-2/TRBV6-3; size: -; J: TRBJ2-7; D: TRBD2; DNA: TGTGCCAGCAGGCAGGGAGGGCCTCGCTACGAGCAGTACTTC; CDR3: CASRQGGPRYEQYF
V: TRBV4-2; size: many; J: TRBJ2-7; D: -; DNA: TGTGCCAGCAGCCAAGAATTCGGCTACATCTCTAGCGAGCAGTACTTC; CDR3: CASSQEFGYISSEQYF
V: TRBV7-2; size: -; J: TRBJ1-4; D: TRBD1; DNA: TGTGCCAGCAGCTACAGGGGGCATGGAAAACTGTTTTTT; CDR3: CASSYRGHGKLFF
V: TRBV5-1; size: -; J: TRBJ2-1; D: -; DNA: TGCGCCAGCAGCTTGGTACAGAGAAAGTACAATGAGCAGTTCTTC; CDR3: CASSLVQRKYNEQFF
V: TRBV6-1; size: -; J: TRBJ2-3; D: TRBD2; DNA: TGTGCCAGCAGCTCCCGAATGACTAGCGGGAGTGGATCAGATACGCAGTATTTT; CDR3: CASSSRMTSGSGSDTQYF
V: TRBV10-3; size: -; J: TRBJ1-4; D: -; DNA: TGTGCCATCAGTGAGTCACAGGCGAGAAATGAAAAACTGTTTTTT; CDR3: CAISESQARNEKLFF
V: TRBV5-1; size: -; J: TRBJ2-7; D: TRBD1; DNA: TGCGCCAGCAGCACCGGGGACAGGGGGCGCTACGAGCAGTACTTC; CDR3: CASSTGDRGRYEQYF
V: TRBV20-1; size: few; J: TRBJ2-7; D: -; DNA: TGCAGTGCCCCCGAAGCGAGAAACACCTACGAGCAGTACTTC; CDR3: CSAPEARNTYEQYF
V: TRBV6-1; size: -; J: TRBJ2-1; D: TRBD2; DNA: TGTGCCAGCAGTTATCAACACCCAGCGGGATTGGGCTACAATGAGCAGTTCTTC; CDR3: CASSYQHPAGLGYNEQFF
V: TRBV12-3/TRBV12-4; size: -; J: TRBJ2-3; D: TRBD2; DNA: TGTGCCAGCAGCGGACTAGCGGGATTCACCGATACGAAATATTTT; CDR3: CASSGLAGFTDTKYF
V: TRBV6-1; size: many; J: TRBJ1-1; D: -; DNA: TGTGCCAGCAGAGTTGACGGGCGCGACACTGAAGCTTTCTTT; CDR3: CASRVDGRDTEAFF
V: TRBV7-2; size: few; J: TRBJ2-2; D: -; DNA: TGTGCCAGCAGCTTAGCATCACCGAACACCGGGGAGCTGTTTTTT; CDR3: CASSLASPNTGELFF
V: TRBV28; size: many; J: TRBJ2-3; D: -; DNA: TGTGCCAGCAGCCCGGAGGGGCGGCCCGGAGATACGCAGTATTTT; CDR3: CASSPEGRPGDTQYF
V: TRBV4-2; size: few; J: TRBJ2-5; D: TRBD2; DNA: TGTGCCAGCAGCCGCACTAGCGAAGAGACCCAGTACTTC; CDR3: CASSRTSEETQYF
V: TRBV20-1; size: few; J: TRBJ1-2; D: -; DNA: TGCAGTGCTAGAGACCAGGGTCGCGGCTACACCTTC; CDR3: CSARDQGRGYTF
V: TRBV6-1; size: many; J: TRBJ1-1; D: -; DNA: TGTGCCAGCAGTCCTTGGGGCAGGGGGAACACTGAAGCTTTCTTT; CDR3: CASSPWGRGNTEAFF
V: TRBV6-1; size: many; J: TRBJ1-1; D: -; DNA: TGTGCCAGCAGTCCCCGAAGCACTGAAGCTTTCTTT; CDR3: CASSPRSTEAFF
V: TRBV20-1; size: many; J: TRBJ1-2; D: TRBD1; DNA: TGCAGTGCGATCCCAGGGGGCGGCTATGGCTACACCTTC; CDR3: CSAIPGGGYGYTF
V: TRBV5-5; size: -; J: TRBJ2-6; D: TRBD2; DNA: TGTGCCAGCAGCCTAAGCGGGAATGGGGCCAACGTCCTGACTTTC; CDR3: CASSLSGNGANVLTF
V: TRBV7-9; size: -; J: TRBJ1-1; D: TRBD1; DNA: TGTGCCAGCAGCTTAAAGACAGGCAGGGGGACTGAAGCTTTCTTT; CDR3: CASSLKTGRGTEAFF
V: TRBV10-3; size: -; J: TRBJ2-7; D: -; DNA: TGTGCCATCCTCGGCTACGAGCAGTACTTC; CDR3: CAILGYEQYF
V: TRBV19; size: -; J: TRBJ2-1; D: TRBD1; DNA: TGTGCCAGTAGGGCCTACAGGGGAATCTACAATGAGCAGTTCTTC; CDR3: CASRAYRGIYNEQFF
V: TRBV20-1; size: -; J: TRBJ1-2; D: -; DNA: TGCAGTGCTAGAGATCCTTACAAGAACTATGGCTACACCTTC; CDR3: CSARDPYKNYGYTF
V: TRBV28; size: many; J: TRBJ2-1; D: -; DNA: TGTGCCAGCAGTTTATACAACTACAATGAGCAGTTCTTC; CDR3: CASSLYNYNEQFF
V: TRBV14; size: few; J: TRBJ1-6; D: -; DNA: TGTGCCAGCAGCCAAGGCCACGGGCTTAATTCACCCCTCCACTTT; CDR3: CASSQGHGLNSPLHF
V: TRBV5-6; size: -; J: TRBJ1-1; D: -; DNA: TGTGCCAGCAGCTTGGAACGGACTGAAGCTTTCTTT; CDR3: CASSLERTEAFF
V: TRBV7-9; size: few; J: TRBJ2-1; D: TRBD2; DNA: TGTGCCAGCAGCCCCCGGGCGACTAGCGGATTTACCATGAGCTCCTACAATGAGCAGTTCTTC; CDR3: CASSPRATSGFTMSSYNEQFF
V: TRBV4-1; size: -; J: TRBJ2-7; D: -; DNA: TGCGCCAGCAGCCAAGTTGAAGGTTGGTACAAACACTACGAGCAGTACTTC; CDR3: CASSQVEGWYKHYEQYF
V: TRBV7-2; size: many; J: TRBJ1-5; D: -; DNA: TGTGCCAGCAGCCCGCAGCGCGATCAGCCCCAGCATTTT; CDR3: CASSPQRDQPQHF
V: TRBV6-2/TRBV6-3; size: -; J: TRBJ1-1; D: -; DNA: TGTGCCAGCAGTTACCGGACAGTGGGTCACACTGAAGCTTTCTTT; CDR3: CASSYRTVGHTEAFF